A single sample is the source of the 14 T cell receptor beta chains below, sequenced in a study of blood T cell repertoires in COVID-19. Sequenced by immunoSEQ multiplex PCR; TCRdb stores in-frame clones only, minus some. The table lists over 55,000 clones, more than 75% of them singletons. The sample was peripheral blood. These receptors were collected from a human donor with active COVID-19. The donor label of this sample is uncertain.

The DNA for the CDR3 is TGTGCCAGCAGCTTGCGGGACTTCCAAGAGACCCAGTACTTC. Its protein product is CASSLRDFQETQYF. The chain recombines TRBV5-4 with TRBJ2-5, with D perhaps matching TRBD2 (6 bases). Looked up from germline, CDR1 is SGHNT and CDR2 is YYREEE (reference sequence). Trimming removed 1 base at V and 1 base at J, with 8 bases between. This CDR3 contains 14 residues.

V usage is TRBV18 and J usage is TRBJ2-1; 8 positions agree with TRBD2. Trimming cost V 4 bases and J 2 bases; bases outside gene matches: 1. This CDR3 has 14 amino acids. Germline lookup yields CDR1 KGHSH and CDR2 LQKENI. The CDR3 nucleotides are TGTGCCAGCTCACAGGGACTAGCCTACAATGAGCAGTTCTTC. The encoded protein is CASSQGLAYNEQFF.

This sequence joins TRBV27 and TRBJ2-7, with D possibly TRBD1 on 6 matching bases. The ends were cut back, 3 bases at V and 3 bases at J, with 12 bases in the middle. CDR1 MNHEY and CDR2 SMNVEV come from the germline V gene (reference sequence). CDR3 length: 14 residues. CDR3 nucleotide sequence: TGTGCCAGCAGTTTTGGGGGCCCCGGCTACGAGCAGTACTTC. This sequence encodes CASSFGGPGYEQYF.

The J gene is TRBJ2-2, the V gene TRBV19, with 12 bases fitting TRBD2. J lost 5 bases, V lost 10 bases, and 5 bases had no gene match. The CDR3 totals 14 residues. The V gene's germline CDR1 is LNHDA and CDR2 SQIVND (reference sequence). DNA of the CDR3: TGTGCCACTCTACTAGCGGGAGGTACCGGGGAGCTGTTTTTT. Protein: CATLLAGGTGELFF.

Only a few counts were recorded for this clone. V gene TRBV7-2 combines with J gene TRBJ1-3; D is uncertain. Trimming shortened V by 1 base and J by 8 bases, and 9 bases separated the two germline ends. Germline V lookup: CDR1 SGHTA, CDR2 FQGNSA. CDR3 length: 13 amino acids. DNA of the CDR3: TGTGCCAGCAGCTTAGAGGCAGAGGACACCATATATTTT. Its protein product is CASSLEAEDTIYF.

This clone was seen more than once but under ten times. The chain has TRBV5-4 and TRBJ2-7; D is possibly TRBD2 (6 bases). Germline-derived CDR1 and CDR2 are SGHNT and YYREEE (reference sequence). The CDR3 has 15 residues. Trimming shortened V by 2 bases and J by 5 bases, and 17 bases separated the two germline ends. The CDR3 DNA follows: TGTGCCAGCAGCTTTGAAGGGGAGGTAAGGAACGAGCAGTACTTC. Encoded protein: CASSFEGEVRNEQYF.

V gene TRBV24-1 combines with J gene TRBJ2-1, with 7 bases matching TRBD1. Germline V CDR1 and CDR2: KGHDR, SFDVKD. The CDR3 has 13 amino acids. The V segment lost 6 bases and the J segment 7 bases; nucleotides outside the gene matches: 5. CDR3: CATSLKQGNEQFF. In DNA form, the CDR3 reads TGTGCCACCAGTTTAAAACAGGGGAATGAGCAGTTCTTC.

This rearrangement joins TRBV5-5 to TRBJ2-4; D might be TRBD2 (6 bases). CDR3 size: 18 residues. The V and J ends lost 2 bases and 0 bases respectively, with 18 bases between them. Germline V gives CDR1 SGHKS, CDR2 YYEKEE (reference sequence). CDR3 bases: TGTGCCAGCAGCTTAGCGGGCTGGGCGGGACTAGCCAAAAACATTCAGTACTTC. It translates to CASSLAGWAGLAKNIQYF.

This chain connects TRBV6-1 to TRBJ1-5; 7 bases are shared with TRBD1. The V gene end was trimmed by 1 base and the J gene end by 2 bases; junction bases not matched to a gene: 5. In germline, CDR1 is MNHNS, CDR2 SASEGT. The CDR3 contains 16 residues. CDR3 in amino acids: CASSEDRGFGNQPQHF. The CDR3 DNA reads TGTGCCAGCAGTGAAGACAGGGGATTTGGCAATCAGCCCCAGCATTTT.

CDR3 sequence: CASSLAQGNGYTF. In nucleotides, the CDR3 is TGTGCCAGCAGCTTGGCCCAGGGTAATGGCTACACCTTC. The V call is TRBV5-4, the J call TRBJ1-2; D possibly corresponds to TRBD1 (5 bases). Trimming stripped 0 bases from V and 6 bases from J, with 9 bases between. CDR3 length: 13 amino acids. Germline V gene lookup returns CDR1 SGHNT and CDR2 YYREEE (reference sequence).

The chain uses TRBV5-1 and TRBJ1-1; no clear D. This CDR3 has 13 residues. Trimming took 0 bases from V and 5 from J, leaving 8 bases between them. Germline V gene data show CDR1 as SGHRS and CDR2 as YFSETQ. CDR3 sequence (DNA): TGCGCCAGCAGCTTGGGGTCGCAGACTGAAGCTTTCTTT. Its translation: CASSLGSQTEAFF.

In DNA form, the CDR3 reads TGTGCCAGCAGCAGCGGGGGCCGCAACACCGGGGAGCTGTTTTTT. Its protein product is CASSSGGRNTGELFF. This chain connects TRBV7-6 to TRBJ2-2; 8 bases map to TRBD2. V was clipped by 5 bases and J by 2 bases; unmatched bases: 4. The CDR3 extends over 15 amino acids. In germline, CDR1 is SGHVS, CDR2 FNYEAQ.

The chain uses TRBV6-5 and TRBJ2-1, with 8 bases fitting TRBD2. This CDR3 is 13 amino acids long. The germline gives CDR1 MNHEY, CDR2 SVGAGI. Germline trimming cut 8 bases from V and 6 bases from J; bases unmatched to any gene: 6. The DNA for the CDR3 is TGTGCCAGCTTCGGGACTAGGACCAATGAGCAGTTCTTC. Protein product: CASFGTRTNEQFF.

J is TRBJ2-7 and V is TRBV10-1; 11 bases are a match to TRBD1. CDR3 length equals 15 residues. The germline gives CDR1 WNHNN, CDR2 SYGVQD (reference sequence). The V gene end was trimmed by 5 bases and the J gene end by 3 bases; junction bases not matched to a gene: 6. CDR3 in DNA: TGCGCCAGCAGTAAGGGACAGGGGGGAGACTACGAGCAGTACTTC. Encoded protein: CASSKGQGGDYEQYF.